The rows below give T cell receptor beta chains drawn from one sample of a study of blood T cells in healthy people across ages. MiXCR was run by TCRdb on the 5' RACE reads, yielding one entry per CDR3 protein. The sample shows approximately 1.5 million distinct CDR3 sequences, 30% to 40% of them seen only once. Sequencing used blood. The receptors were sampled from a woman between 25 and 40 years old in good health. The CDR3 runs from the conserved cysteine through the conserved F or W. The D gene is left open where the match is weak. The size of a clone is reported for some rows only, either as once, few or many, or as a class for expanded clones.

d_call	clone_size	j_call	v_call	cdr3_nt	cdr3_aa
.	few	TRBJ1-2	TRBV20-1	TGCAGTGCCTCGGGAGCAGTGGCTAACTATGGCTACACCTTC	CSASGAVANYGYTF
.	many	TRBJ2-3	TRBV7-2	TGTGCCAGCAGTTCCTACGGGGGTATCACAGATACGCAGTATTTT	CASSSYGGITDTQYF
TRBD1	few	TRBJ2-7	TRBV7-8	TGTGCCAGCATCAAAAGCCAACCGACAGGGGGCCCCTACGAGCAGTACTTC	CASIKSQPTGGPYEQYF
.	few	TRBJ1-2	TRBV6-6	TGTGCCAGCAGTCTACTTCGGGGCCCGACTTCGACCTATGGCTACACCTTC	CASSLLRGPTSTYGYTF
.	few	TRBJ2-5	TRBV2	TGTGCCAGCAGCGAGGCGGAAGGGGAGGCAGGGGAGACCCAGTACTTC	CASSEAEGEAGETQYF
TRBD2	.	TRBJ2-4	TRBV3-1	TGTGCCAGCAGCCCGGGACTAGCGGGAGCAGGAAACATTCAGTACTTC	CASSPGLAGAGNIQYF
TRBD1	.	TRBJ1-2	TRBV20-1	TGCAGTGCTAGGGAGGGACAGGGGAAAGGCACCTTC	CSAREGQGKGTF
.	.	TRBJ1-4	TRBV7-9	TGTGCCAGCAGCTTAGATCACGGCGGGGCTAATGAAAAACTGTTTTTT	CASSLDHGGANEKLFF
.	.	TRBJ2-3	TRBV2	TGTGCCAGCAGTGAAGCGGGGACCTACACAGATACGCAGTATTTT	CASSEAGTYTDTQYF
TRBD2	few	TRBJ2-1	TRBV4-1	TGCGCCAGCAGCCCACCCCCCACTAGCGGCTCCTACAATGAGCAGTTCTTC	CASSPPPTSGSYNEQFF
TRBD2	.	TRBJ2-5	TRBV20-1	TGCAGTGCTAGCCGAGGGAGCGGGGTCCAAGAGACCCAGTACTTC	CSASRGSGVQETQYF
.	.	TRBJ1-2	TRBV27	TGTGCCAGCAGTTTCCGGGGATTCTATGGCTACACCTTC	CASSFRGFYGYTF
.	.	TRBJ1-5	TRBV4-1	TGCGCCAGCAGCCAAGGGGACCGGCCCCAAGGGGCCCAGCATTTT	CASSQGDRPQGAQHF
.	.	TRBJ1-2	TRBV21-1	TGTGCCAGCAGCAAAGGTTGGGCAGGGGCCTTAGTCTATGGCTACACCTTC	CASSKGWAGALVYGYTF
.	few	TRBJ2-1	TRBV7-3	TGTGCCAGCAGCTTAACGCATTCCGGGAAGAATGAGCAGTTCTTC	CASSLTHSGKNEQFF
TRBD2	few	TRBJ2-3	TRBV20-1	TGCAGTGCTACCGGACTAGCGGGAGAGGATACGCAGTATTTT	CSATGLAGEDTQYF
.	.	TRBJ2-1	TRBV27	TGTGCCAGCACCCCCGGGACGGAACCCTACAATGAGCAGTTCTTC	CASTPGTEPYNEQFF
TRBD1	few	TRBJ2-2	TRBV5-1	TGCGCCAGCACCCAGGGGGCCGCCGGGGAGCTGTTTTTT	CASTQGAAGELFF
.	.	TRBJ2-7	TRBV7-9	TGTGCCAGCAGCTTACATCCTGAGGACGGGCAGTACTTC	CASSLHPEDGQYF
.	.	TRBJ1-5	TRBV4-2	TGTGCCAGCAGCCAAGAAGCAGGGCGCGGTCAGCCCCAGCATTTT	CASSQEAGRGQPQHF
.	few	TRBJ2-5	TRBV7-9	TGTGCCAGCAGCTTGGGGCTGCCAAGGGAGACCCAGTACTTC	CASSLGLPRETQYF
.	.	TRBJ1-2	TRBV6-1	TGTGCCAGCAGTGAAAGGGCAGGGATCGGCTATGGCTACACCTTC	CASSERAGIGYGYTF
.	few	TRBJ2-6	TRBV10-3	TGTGCCATCAGTGAGATGGCGGGTCCGTCGGGCTCTGGGGCCAACGTCCTGACTTTC	CAISEMAGPSGSGANVLTF
.	.	TRBJ2-2	TRBV27	TGTGCCAGCAGACTGAGCACCGGGGAGCTGTTTTTT	CASRLSTGELFF
TRBD1	once	TRBJ2-6	TRBV27	TGTGCCGGCAGTCCCGGGACAGGGGCTGCTGGGGCCAACGTCCTGACTTTC	CAGSPGTGAAGANVLTF
TRBD1	.	TRBJ2-7	TRBV20-1	TGCAGTGCTAGATACCCTGGGACAGGGCACGAGCAGTACTTC	CSARYPGTGHEQYF
.	many	TRBJ1-2	TRBV12-3/TRBV12-4	TGTGCCAGCAGTTTATCTGTTATTCCTAACTATGGCTACACCTTC	CASSLSVIPNYGYTF
.	few	TRBJ1-2	TRBV9	TGTGCCAGCAGCGTAGACCTAGTGACCGCACCAACTAACTATGGCTACACCTTC	CASSVDLVTAPTNYGYTF
.	.	TRBJ1-2	TRBV5-6	TGTGCCAGCAGCTTGGAAGCGGTAAGGTTCTACACCTTC	CASSLEAVRFYTF
.	many	TRBJ2-7	TRBV4-1	TGCGCCAGCAGCCGGCCGGCCGGGGACGAGCAGTACTTC	CASSRPAGDEQYF
TRBD1	.	TRBJ2-5	TRBV19	TGTGCCAGTAGTTTCCTACAGGGGGCCGGAGAGACCCAGTACTTC	CASSFLQGAGETQYF
TRBD2	.	TRBJ2-3	TRBV20-1	TGCAGTGCTAGATCCAGGACTAGGGGCACAGATACGCAGTATTTT	CSARSRTRGTDTQYF
.	few	TRBJ2-1	TRBV7-3	TGTGCCGGCAGCTCAGGGGTAGGGGCCTACAATGAGCAGTTCTTC	CAGSSGVGAYNEQFF
.	.	TRBJ1-1	TRBV24-1	TGTGCCACCAGTGATCGGGAGGGCTCGAACACTGAAGCTTTCTTT	CATSDREGSNTEAFF
.	few	TRBJ2-3	TRBV12-3/TRBV12-4	TGTGCCAGCAGAGTAAGGGGGTTGGATACGCAGTATTTT	CASRVRGLDTQYF
.	few	TRBJ2-6	TRBV7-9	TGTGCCAGCAGCTTAATACTAACAGGGACTGGGGCCAACGTCCTGACTTTC	CASSLILTGTGANVLTF
.	.	TRBJ2-4	TRBV20-1	TGCAGTGCTAGAGGTCGGGGCGCAGCCAAAAACATTCAGTACTTC	CSARGRGAAKNIQYF
.	few	TRBJ2-7	TRBV20-1	TGCAGTGCTACAGCAAGCAGCCACGAGCAGTACTTC	CSATASSHEQYF
.	many	TRBJ2-7	TRBV5-1	TGCGCCAGCAGCTTCCGGGGCAGCTCCTACGAGCAGTACTTC	CASSFRGSSYEQYF
.	few	TRBJ2-1	TRBV29-1	TGCAGCGTTGAAAGGGAGAATAGGAACAATGAGCAGTTCTTC	CSVERENRNNEQFF
.	.	TRBJ1-2	TRBV27	TGTGCCAGCCGTTCCGGAAACTATGGCTACACCTTC	CASRSGNYGYTF
.	.	TRBJ2-5	TRBV28	TGTGCCAGCAGTTTCCAGACTAAAGCGTGGACCCAGTACTTC	CASSFQTKAWTQYF
.	.	TRBJ2-5	TRBV20-1	TGCAGTGCTAGAGATCCGACAGGGAGGGAGACCCAGTACTTC	CSARDPTGRETQYF
.	.	TRBJ2-1	TRBV7-8	TGTGCCAGCAGCTTAGCCTCCCTCGGAAATGAGCAGTTCTTC	CASSLASLGNEQFF